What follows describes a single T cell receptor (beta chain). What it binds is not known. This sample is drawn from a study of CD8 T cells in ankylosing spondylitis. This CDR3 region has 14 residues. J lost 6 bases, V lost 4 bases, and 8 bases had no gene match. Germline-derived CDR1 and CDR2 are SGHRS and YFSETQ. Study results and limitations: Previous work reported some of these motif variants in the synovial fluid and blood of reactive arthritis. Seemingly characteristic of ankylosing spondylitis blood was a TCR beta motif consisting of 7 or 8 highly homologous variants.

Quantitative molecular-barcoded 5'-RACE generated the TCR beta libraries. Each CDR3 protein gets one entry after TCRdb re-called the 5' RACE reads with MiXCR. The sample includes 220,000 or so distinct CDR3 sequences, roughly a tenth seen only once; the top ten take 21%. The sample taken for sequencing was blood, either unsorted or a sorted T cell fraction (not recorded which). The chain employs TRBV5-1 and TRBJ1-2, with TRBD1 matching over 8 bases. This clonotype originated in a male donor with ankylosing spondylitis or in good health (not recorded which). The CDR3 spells CASSRVGQGNGYTF. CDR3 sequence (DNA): TGCGCCAGCAGCCGGGTCGGACAGGGTAATGGCTACACCTTC.